The clone carrying this T cell receptor beta chain has just one count. This CDR3 is built from 14 residues. V dropped 2 bases and J dropped 1 base, with 8 bases sitting between them. Germline CDR1 is KGHSH and CDR2 is LQKENI. This sample is part of a study of blood T cell repertoires in COVID-19. Overall study context: Samples came from the United States, Italy and Spain, spanning acute and convalescent COVID-19. In each case, the material was cDNA or gDNA derived from T cells, B-cell-depleted T cells, or PBMCs.

Produced via immunoSEQ multiplex PCR; TCRdb's table is partial and in-frame only. This table has hundreds of thousands of clones, approximately 81% appearing once. Participants had their cohort set by participant-reported clinical history. The rearrangement joins TRBV18 to TRBJ1-1; D gene ambiguous. This TCR was sampled from a man aged 35 to 55 who had recovered from COVID-19. The specimen sequenced was PBMCs or T cells enriched from blood (not recorded which). The CDR3: CASSPGSGNTEAFF. As DNA, the CDR3 is TGTGCCAGCTCACCAGGCTCGGGGAACACTGAAGCTTTCTTT.